This TCR beta chain comes out of a study of memory CD4+ T cells and cytomegalovirus serostatus. As for the study in general: This sample comes from healthy Belgian adults, about 10 CMV seropositive, about 25 seronegative.

Germline V lookup: CDR1 SGHKS, CDR2 YYEKEE (reference sequence). Trimming stripped 1 base from V and 0 bases from J, with 2 bases between. The CDR3 runs to 13 residues. Remarks on this clone: Its antigen is unidentified.

Profiling relied on immunoSEQ multiplex PCR, and the TCRdb table lists in-frame clones only, not all of them. The profile covers around 53,000 clones, with around 82% appearing a single time and just under 2% taken by the ten largest. General study findings and limits: The CMV-associated TCR signature appears largely within the CD4+ memory repertoire.

The sort gate was single viable CD3+CD4+CD8-CD45RO+ cells for memory CD4+ T cells. Donors' CMV status reflects serum IgG against pp150, pp28, p38, p52. Total CD4+ T cells were enriched by CD4 positive selection. This receptor was taken from an adult in good health and CMV-seropositive. The rearrangement links TRBV5-5 to TRBJ1-5; D gene unclear. Sequenced: memory CD4+ T cells from blood. The DNA of the CDR3 is TGTGCCAGCAGCTTGCATAGCAATCAGCCCCAGCATTTT. It encodes CASSLHSNQPQHF.